This is a list of T cell receptor beta chains from one sample in a study of T cells expressing NK-cell markers. TCRdb re-called the 5' RACE reads; one entry per CDR3 protein, DNA not given. Reported are 250,000 to 300,000 distinct CDR3 sequences; the ten largest clones contain around 0.4%. The sequencing input was blood T cells: a sorted CD56 or NKG2C T cell subset, CD4+ or CD8+ T cells, or bulk PBMC T cells (not recorded which). The source of these receptors is a man younger than 35 in good health. The CDR3 runs from the conserved cysteine through the conserved F or W. Each record gives: V gene, J gene, CDR3 protein.

V: TRBV11-2; J: TRBJ2-3; CDR3: CATIRTWQGDTQYF
V: TRBV29-1; J: TRBJ2-7; CDR3: CSVWTSRNYEQYF
V: TRBV18; J: TRBJ2-5; CDR3: CASSRGTNQETQYF
V: TRBV24-1; J: TRBJ2-1; CDR3: CATSDPPTSGNEQFF
V: TRBV18; J: TRBJ2-3; CDR3: CASSSKAVATTDTQYF
V: TRBV20-1; J: TRBJ2-1; CDR3: CSAIIAGAGRQFF
V: TRBV5-1; J: TRBJ2-3; CDR3: CASSLDLADTQYF
V: TRBV7-2; J: TRBJ2-4; CDR3: CASSPLPWTQAGKNIQYF
V: TRBV12-3/TRBV12-4; J: TRBJ2-7; CDR3: CASSLGLAGALGEQYF
V: TRBV29-1; J: TRBJ1-5; CDR3: CSVGDDRAKPQHF
V: TRBV5-4; J: TRBJ2-3; CDR3: CASSFEVVGRGTDTQYF